Following are 8 T cell receptor beta chains from one sample sequenced in a study of T cells after yellow fever vaccination. TCRdb reprocessed the 5' RACE reads with MiXCR, giving one entry per CDR3 protein. The sample carries roughly 250,000 distinct CDR3 sequences, approximately 12% recorded once. The sequencing used CD4+ T cells sorted from PBMCs, collected 45 days after the yellow fever booster vaccination. The receptors were sampled from a young man who received the YFV17D yellow fever vaccine.

The gene calls are TRBV3-1 and TRBJ1-2; 8 bases match TRBD1. This CDR3 comprises 14 residues. V was pared by 1 base and J by 9 bases, with 7 bases of the junction left unmatched. Germline V gene data show CDR1 as LGHDT and CDR2 as YNNKEL (reference sequence). The CDR3 here is CASSQVVPGGCYTF. The CDR3 region has the DNA TGTGCCAGCAGCCAAGTGGTGCCAGGGGGCTGCTACACCTTC. Drawing the rest from reference TRBV3-1 and TRBJ1-2, the complete variable domain is DTAVSQTPKYLVTQMGNDKSIKCEQNLGHDTMYWYKQDSKKFLKIMFSYNNKELIINETVPNRFSPKSPDKAHLNLHINSLELGDSAVYFCASSQVVPGGCYTFGSGTRLTVV.

The V call is TRBV20-1, the J call TRBJ1-3; a weak D match, TRBD1 (5 bases). The V and J ends lost 2 bases and 2 bases respectively, with 10 bases between them. The germline gives CDR1 DFQATT, CDR2 SNEGSKA (reference sequence). The CDR3 runs to 14 residues. CDR3: CSARMSGPGNTIYF. The CDR3 DNA reads as TGCAGTGCTAGAATGTCAGGGCCTGGAAACACCATATATTTT.

V is TRBV20-1 and J is TRBJ2-3; no reliable D call. This CDR3 contains 16 residues. Trimming left V 0 bases short and J 0 bases short, with 13 bases between. Per the germline V gene, CDR1 is DFQATT and CDR2 is SNEGSKA (reference sequence). The CDR3 bases are TGCAGTGCTAGAGATTGGCCTCCACTTAGCACAGATACGCAGTATTTT. This codes for CSARDWPPLSTDTQYF.

This clonotype has a count of ten or more. V is TRBV7-6 and J is TRBJ2-1; tentatively, D is TRBD1 or TRBD2 (5 bases each). Germline V lookup: CDR1 SGHVS, CDR2 FNYEAQ. The CDR3 covers 15 residues. Trimming shortened V by 1 base and J by 5 bases, and 12 bases separated the two germline ends. The CDR3 protein is CASSLGAGRNNEQFF. CDR3 nucleotide sequence: TGTGCCAGCAGCTTAGGGGCAGGGAGAAACAATGAGCAGTTCTTC.

In its sample, this clonotype was seen many times. The chain carries TRBV6-2 or TRBV6-3 and TRBJ2-1; 8 nucleotides align to TRBD2. From germline, CDR1 is MNHEY and CDR2 SVGEGT. Trimming took 5 bases from V and 13 from J; bases not matched to a gene: 10. The CDR3 is 13 amino acids. CDR3 DNA sequence: TGTGCCAGCAGTCGAACGGGGACTAGGTATCAGTTCTTC. Protein sequence: CASSRTGTRYQFF.

The CDR3 DNA follows: TGTGCCAGCAGCTTGAATAAGAACTATGGCTACACCTTC. This translates into CASSLNKNYGYTF. This chain connects TRBV7-6 to TRBJ1-2; D not resolved. This CDR3 is built from 13 residues. Germline assignment: CDR1 SGHVS and CDR2 FNYEAQ. Trimming cost V 3 bases and J 2 bases, with 7 bases left between them.

In this sample, this clonotype turned up many times. The rearrangement links TRBV4-3 to TRBJ2-3; perhaps TRBD2 as D (6 bases). Germline-derived CDR1 and CDR2 are LGHNA and YSLEER. The CDR3 is made up of 17 amino acids. Deletions cut 5 bases from V and 2 bases from J, with 20 bases between. CDR3 protein: CASSFLRDFQFTDTQYF. As DNA, the CDR3 is TGCGCCAGCAGCTTCCTCCGGGACTTTCAGTTCACAGATACGCAGTATTTT.

The rearrangement uses TRBV20-1 and TRBJ2-6; D is uncertain. CDR3 length equals 13 residues. V lost 0 bases, J lost 2 bases, and 2 bases lay in between. Germline loops: CDR1 DFQATT, CDR2 SNEGSKA (reference sequence). The CDR3 is CSARDTGANVLTF. The CDR3 DNA sequence: TGCAGTGCTAGAGATACTGGGGCCAACGTCCTGACTTTC.